One and the same sample provided the 5 T cell receptor beta chains below, sequenced in a study of TIL therapy for anti-PD-1-resistant metastatic lung cancer. Documented time point: pre-treatment sample, taken before nivolumab and TIL therapy. Sequencing used immunoSEQ v3. The protocol was immunoSEQ multiplex PCR, while the TCRdb copy is restricted to in-frame clones and leaves out a portion. The repertoire holds under 35,000 clones, 60% to 80% seen once, with 2.5% to 3% in the top ten. Source: blood, taken at baseline. These receptors all stem from a woman between 30 and 80 years old with non-small cell lung cancer.

CDR3: CASTTGRPGDTQYF. The CDR3 DNA is TGTGCCAGCACTACCGGGAGACCTGGAGATACGCAGTATTTT. V is TRBV7-6 and J is TRBJ2-3; D is perhaps TRBD2 (6 bases). The ends were cut back, 7 bases at V and 5 bases at J, with 16 bases in the middle. Looked up from germline, CDR1 is SGHVS and CDR2 is FNYEAQ. The CDR3 is made up of 14 amino acids.

This clone has only a few counts. The chain combines TRBV14 with TRBJ2-1; D is perhaps TRBD2 (5 bases). The CDR3 is 14 residues long. V gave up 4 bases and J gave up 1 base, with 8 bases separating them. CDR1 and CDR2 (germline): SGHDN, FVKESK. The CDR3 DNA reads as TGTGCCAGCAGCCGAGGGCCTTCCTACAATGAGCAGTTCTTC. Protein product: CASSRGPSYNEQFF.

This clone was observed a handful of times. The rearrangement links TRBV18 to TRBJ2-2; D might be TRBD2 (5 bases). CDR1 and CDR2 from the germline V gene are KGHSH and LQKENI. The CDR3 runs to 16 residues. Trimming pared 1 base from V and 0 bases from J, leaving 9 bases between. CDR3 sequence reads: CASSPLSGTNTGELFF. CDR3 sequence (DNA): TGTGCCAGCTCACCACTGAGCGGTACGAACACCGGGGAGCTGTTTTTT.

The rearrangement links TRBV7-2 to TRBJ2-7; TRBD2 agrees at 7 bases. CDR1 is SGHTA, CDR2 FQGNSA, per germline. V shed 4 bases and J 2 bases; nucleotides not matched to a gene: 2. CDR3 length equals 13 residues. The CDR3 region is CASSSREAYEQYF. CDR3 nucleotide sequence: TGTGCCAGCAGCTCCCGGGAGGCCTACGAGCAGTACTTC. The variable domain in full, with the rest retrieved from reference TRBV7-2 and TRBJ2-7, is GAGVSQSPSNKVTEKGKDVELRCDPISGHTALYWYRQSLGQGLEFLIYFQGNSAPDKSGLPSDRFSAERTGGSVSTLTIQRTQQEDSAVYLCASSSREAYEQYFGPGTRLTVT.

The table lists this clone with a few counts. This chain uses TRBV18 with TRBJ1-2; unclear D gene. The length of the CDR3 is 13 residues. V was clipped by 6 bases and J by 8 bases, with 16 bases between them. CDR1 is KGHSH, CDR2 LQKENI, per germline. The CDR3 sequence: CASSPDHLVGYTF. The CDR3 DNA follows: TGTGCCAGCTCGCCCGATCATTTGGTCGGCTACACCTTC.